The 12 T cell receptor beta chains below all came from one sample that was sequenced in a study of T-cell reconstitution after alpha-beta-depleted transplantation in children (dated by TCRdb to 2016 to 2017). The receptor library was made with PCR. For sequencing, an Illumina HiSeq 2500 was employed. Molecular barcoding was employed in the preparation of TCR libraries, with unique molecular identifiers being used to normalize TCRbeta repertoire quantification. The public reads were reprocessed in TCRdb via fastp at Q25 and MiXCR, keeping in-frame beta chains. Identical CDR3 proteins give one entry, which carries the most common genes and DNA. The sample table records approximately 590,000 distinct CDR3 sequences; over 9.5% of these occur just once. The leading ten clones occupy roughly 4% of the sample. Source: PBMCs from the stem cell graft donor, taken from the stem cell graft. The receptors were sampled from a human donor who donated a stem cell graft to a child with acute myeloid leukemia.

The chain combines TRBV3-1 with TRBJ1-5; D is uncertain. Trimming pared 4 bases from V and 5 bases from J, leaving 21 bases between. Germline CDR1 reads LGHDT; CDR2 reads YNNKEL (reference sequence). The CDR3 spans 17 residues. CDR3 residues: CASSPLKDLGRDQPQHF. DNA for the CDR3: TGTGCCAGCAGCCCGCTCAAGGATCTGGGAAGGGATCAGCCCCAGCATTTT.

This clonotype was seen ten or more times. V gene TRBV20-1 combines with J gene TRBJ1-5; D gene unclear. V lost 3 bases and J 0 bases, leaving 18 bases between the germline ends. Germline CDR1 DFQATT, CDR2 SNEGSKA (reference sequence). The CDR3 totals 17 residues. The CDR3 loop is CSASPWVLSHSNQPQHF. CDR3 sequence (DNA): TGCAGTGCTAGTCCTTGGGTCCTTTCTCATAGCAATCAGCCCCAGCATTTT.

J is TRBJ2-1 and V is TRBV12-3 or TRBV12-4, with D possibly being TRBD1 (6 bases). V was cut by 6 bases and J by 5 bases, with 14 bases left in between. This CDR3 has 14 residues. CDR3 sequence reads: CASRPRGTNNEQFF. DNA of the CDR3: TGTGCCAGCAGACCAAGGGGGACCAACAATGAGCAGTTCTTC.

The chain uses TRBV6-4 and TRBJ2-1; 8 positions agree with TRBD2. There are 14 residues in the CDR3. From germline, CDR1 is MRHNA and CDR2 SNTAGT. Trimming removed 4 bases from V and 10 bases from J; junction bases left unmatched: 9. The DNA of the CDR3 is TGTGCCAGCAGTGGAACGGGAGGGCCAGGGGAGCAGTTCTTC. It codes for CASSGTGGPGEQFF.

The chain carries TRBV12-3 or TRBV12-4 and TRBJ2-7, with D perhaps TRBD1 (6 bases). Trimming stripped 7 bases from V and 2 bases from J, with 18 bases between. The CDR3 runs to 15 residues. The CDR3 loop is CASTTGTLYPYEQYF. CDR3 nucleotides: TGTGCCAGCACAACTGGGACACTTTACCCCTACGAGCAGTACTTC.

This clonotype was picked up a small number of times. The chain recombines TRBV7-2 with TRBJ2-5, with 15 nucleotides matching TRBD2. V lost 3 bases, J lost 4 bases, and 3 bases stayed unmatched. Germline V gene lookup returns CDR1 SGHTA and CDR2 FQGNSA. The CDR3 consists of 16 residues. CDR3 DNA: TGTGCCAGCAGCTTCGGGACTAGCGGGAGGAGAGAGACCCAGTACTTC. Residues: CASSFGTSGRRETQYF.

This clonotype turned up a few times. V and J are TRBV11-2 and TRBJ2-6; D is undetermined. V was cut by 0 bases and J by 0 bases, with 9 bases left in between. The germline gives CDR1 SGHAT, CDR2 FQNNGV. The CDR3 runs 17 residues. In nucleotides, the CDR3 is TGTGCCAGCAGCTTAGATCCCCGTAGCTCTGGGGCCAACGTCCTGACTTTC. Amino acid sequence: CASSLDPRSSGANVLTF.

This clonotype was counted ten times or more. A read error may produce the germline difference seen at one junction end. The V and J genes are TRBV27 and TRBJ2-2; D is perhaps TRBD2 (6 bases). The CDR3 runs 13 residues. CDR1 is MNHEY and CDR2 is SMNVEV in the germline V gene (reference sequence). The CDR3 sequence: CASSLGGTGELFF. The CDR3 DNA follows: TGCGCCAGCAGCCTCGGGGGAACCGGGGAGCTGTTTTTT.

This clonotype has only a few counts. The gene calls are TRBV28 and TRBJ2-5; D is undetermined. Trimming took 4 bases from V and 2 from J, leaving 14 bases between them. The CDR3 runs 15 residues. Germline lookup yields CDR1 MDHEN and CDR2 SYDVKM. This CDR3 reads CASSSWGRRQETQYF. The DNA for the CDR3 is TGTGCCAGCAGTTCGTGGGGTCGCCGGCAAGAGACCCAGTACTTC.

The gene calls are TRBV12-3 or TRBV12-4 and TRBJ2-2; the match to TRBD2 covers 7 bases. The CDR3 covers 16 residues. V was clipped by 1 base and J by 6 bases; unmatched bases: 8. The CDR3 coding sequence is TGTGCCAGCAGTTTAGATCCAGCGGGAACCGCCGGGGAGCTGTTTTTT. It codes for CASSLDPAGTAGELFF.

This clonotype was recorded a few times. This chain links TRBV7-2 with TRBJ2-7; D may match TRBD1 or TRBD2 (7 bases each). V was cut by 5 bases and J by 3 bases, with 20 bases left in between. CDR1 is SGHTA and CDR2 is FQGNSA in the germline V gene. This CDR3 spans 16 amino acids. CDR3 region: CASSPWEGTALYEQYF. Here the CDR3 DNA reads TGTGCCAGCAGCCCCTGGGAGGGGACAGCCCTCTACGAGCAGTACTTC.

The sample holds many counts of this clonotype. The genes are TRBV5-1 and TRBJ2-1; D is unclear. Trimming pared 0 bases from V and 6 bases from J, leaving 10 bases between. Germline loops: CDR1 SGHRS, CDR2 YFSETQ. CDR3 length: 14 residues. The CDR3 here is CASSLVGYGNEQFF. The CDR3 DNA follows: TGCGCCAGCAGCTTGGTGGGGTACGGCAATGAGCAGTTCTTC.